This T cell receptor (beta chain) was documented in a study of cytomegalovirus exposure and HLA in healthy donors. Trimming removed 8 bases at V and 1 base at J, with 13 bases between. Germline CDR1 reads MNHEY; CDR2 reads SMNVEV (reference sequence). The CDR3 contains 14 residues. The data were produced by immunoSEQ multiplex PCR, yet TCRdb's version contains in-frame clones alone and is incomplete. The repertoire includes about 260,000 clones, 90% of them detected once, and around 3.1% sits in the top ten. The V call is TRBV27, the J call TRBJ2-3; D is undetermined. This receptor was obtained from a woman aged 30 to 39 in good health and CMV-seronegative. Sequenced sample: PBMCs. The CDR3 DNA follows: TGTGCCAGCCGGCGCAGTGTCCGCACAGATACGCAGTATTTT. Protein: CASRRSVRTDTQYF.